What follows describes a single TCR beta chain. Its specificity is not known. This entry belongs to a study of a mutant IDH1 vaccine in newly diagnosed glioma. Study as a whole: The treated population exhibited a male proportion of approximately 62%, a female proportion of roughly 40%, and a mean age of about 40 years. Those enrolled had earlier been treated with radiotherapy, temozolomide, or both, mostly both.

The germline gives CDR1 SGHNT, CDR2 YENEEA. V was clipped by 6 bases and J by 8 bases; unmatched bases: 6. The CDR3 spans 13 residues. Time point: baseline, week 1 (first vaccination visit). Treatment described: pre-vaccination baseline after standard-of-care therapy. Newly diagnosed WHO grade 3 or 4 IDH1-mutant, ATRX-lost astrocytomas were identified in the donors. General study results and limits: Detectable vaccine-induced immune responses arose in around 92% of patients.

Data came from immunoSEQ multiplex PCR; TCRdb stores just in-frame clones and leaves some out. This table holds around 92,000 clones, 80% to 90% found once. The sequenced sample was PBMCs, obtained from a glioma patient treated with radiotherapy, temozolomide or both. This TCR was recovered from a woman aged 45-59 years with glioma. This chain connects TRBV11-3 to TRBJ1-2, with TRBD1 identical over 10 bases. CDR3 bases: TGTGCCAGCAGGTCAGGGACAGGGGAAGGCTACACCTTC. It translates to CASRSGTGEGYTF.